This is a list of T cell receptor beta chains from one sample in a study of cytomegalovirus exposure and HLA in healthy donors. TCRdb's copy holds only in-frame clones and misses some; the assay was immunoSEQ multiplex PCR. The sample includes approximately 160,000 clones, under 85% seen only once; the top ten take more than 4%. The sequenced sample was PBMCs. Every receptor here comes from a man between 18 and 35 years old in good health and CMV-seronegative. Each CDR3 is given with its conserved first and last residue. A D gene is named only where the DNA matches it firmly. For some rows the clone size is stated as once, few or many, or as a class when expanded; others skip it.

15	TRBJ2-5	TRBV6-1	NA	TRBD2	TGTGCCAGCAGTGAATTACTAGCGGGAGCAGTGACCCAGTACTTC	CASSELLAGAVTQYF
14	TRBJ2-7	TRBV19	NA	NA	TGTGCCAGTAGTATTGACAGGTTTTTGGACGAGCAGTACTTC	CASSIDRFLDEQYF
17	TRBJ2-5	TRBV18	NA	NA	TGTGCCAGCTCACCACCCCCCAATGCAGGGCCACAAGAGACCCAGTACTTC	CASSPPPNAGPQETQYF
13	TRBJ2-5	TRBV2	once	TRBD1	TGTGCCACCGCTACAGGGGGCCGAGAGACCCAGTACTTC	CATATGGRETQYF
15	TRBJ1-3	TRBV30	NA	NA	TGTGCCTGGAGTGTGGGCAGGGCGTCTGGAAACACCATATATTTT	CAWSVGRASGNTIYF
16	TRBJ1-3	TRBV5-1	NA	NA	TGCGCCAGCAGCTTGGGGCCAGGGGTTAGTGGAAACACCATATATTTT	CASSLGPGVSGNTIYF
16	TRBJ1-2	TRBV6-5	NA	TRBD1	TGTGCCAGCAGTTACTCTCCTCAGGGGGCGCATGTTGGCTACACCTTC	CASSYSPQGAHVGYTF
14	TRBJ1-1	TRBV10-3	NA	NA	TGTGCCATCAGTTTGGCAAAGTTGGACACTGAAGCTTTCTTT	CAISLAKLDTEAFF
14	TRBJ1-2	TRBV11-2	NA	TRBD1	TGTGCCAGCAGCTTAGGGACAGGGGTAGGGGGCTACACCTTC	CASSLGTGVGGYTF
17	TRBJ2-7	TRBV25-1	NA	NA	TGTGCCAGCTATAAATCAGGGACTTGGGGCTTTGGGTACGAGCAGTACTTC	CASYKSGTWGFGYEQYF
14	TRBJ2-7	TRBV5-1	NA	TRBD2	TGCGCCAGCAGCTTGGAGGGACTAGGAAGCGAGCAGTACTTC	CASSLEGLGSEQYF
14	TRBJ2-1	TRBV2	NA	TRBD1	TGTGCCAGCAGCGGACAGGGAAAGGGCTATGAGCAGTTCTTC	CASSGQGKGYEQFF
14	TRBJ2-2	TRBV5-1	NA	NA	TGCGCCAGCAGCTGGTACACAAACACCGGGGAGCTGTTTTTT	CASSWYTNTGELFF
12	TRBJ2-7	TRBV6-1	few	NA	TGTGCCAGCAGTGTCTTCTCCTACGAGCAGTACTTC	CASSVFSYEQYF
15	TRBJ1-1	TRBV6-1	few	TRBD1	TGTGCCAGCAGTTGGTGGGGACAGAGGAACACTGAAGCTTTCTTT	CASSWWGQRNTEAFF
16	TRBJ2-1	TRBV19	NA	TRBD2	TGTGCCAGTAGTATAGGGTCTAGCGGGAGTGGATATGAGCAGTTCTTC	CASSIGSSGSGYEQFF
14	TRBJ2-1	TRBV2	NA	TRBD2	TGTGCCAGCCGGGGGGGGGCTACGGTCAATGAGCAGTTCTTC	CASRGGATVNEQFF
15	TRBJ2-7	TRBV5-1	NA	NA	TGCGCCAGCAGCCCCCGTGGGCGGGGCGCCTACGAGCAGTACTTC	CASSPRGRGAYEQYF
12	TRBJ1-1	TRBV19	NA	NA	TGTGCCAGTAGTATCTGGAACACTGAAGCTTTCTTT	CASSIWNTEAFF
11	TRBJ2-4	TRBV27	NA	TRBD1	TGTGCCAGCCATTCCGGGACAGCCCAGTACTTC	CASHSGTAQYF
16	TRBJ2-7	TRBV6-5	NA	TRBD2	TGTGCCAGCAGTTACTCCAGCGGGGGGGCGTCCTACGAGCAGTACTTC	CASSYSSGGASYEQYF
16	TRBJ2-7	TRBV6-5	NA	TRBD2	TGTGCCAGCAGTTACTCTATCGGGGGAGGGCTCTACGAGCAGTACTTC	CASSYSIGGGLYEQYF
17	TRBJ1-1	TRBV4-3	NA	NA	TGCGCCAGCAGCCAAGATGACGAGGCCAGGGCGAACACTGAAGCTTTCTTT	CASSQDDEARANTEAFF
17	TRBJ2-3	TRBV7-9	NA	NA	TGTGCCAGCAGCTTAACAGGTTCAGGACGGAGCACAGATACGCAGTATTTT	CASSLTGSGRSTDTQYF
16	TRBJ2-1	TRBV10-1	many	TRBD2	TGCGCCAGCAGTGACGGGTCGCAGCGGGGGGCTAATGAGCAGTTCTTC	CASSDGSQRGANEQFF
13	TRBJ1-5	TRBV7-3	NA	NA	TGTGCCAGCAGCCGGACAGCAGATCAGCCCCAGCATTTT	CASSRTADQPQHF
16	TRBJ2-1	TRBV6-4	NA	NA	TGTGCCAGCAGTGACTCTTGGCAGGGGATGTCAAATGAGCAGTTCTTC	CASSDSWQGMSNEQFF
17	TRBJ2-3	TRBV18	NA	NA	TGTGCCAGCTCGCGGCAATACAGGGAACCTAGCACAGATACGCAGTATTTT	CASSRQYREPSTDTQYF